This record concerns one T cell receptor beta chain sequence. This clonotype was counted ten times or more. Its specific antigen is unknown. The sample holds no much larger clone one base away, and base qualities are not on file. The instrument given in TCRdb is Illumina HiSeq 1500. The public sequencing data were trimmed at Q25 with fastp and processed into clonotypes with MiXCR by TCRdb, which kept only in-frame beta chains. CDR3 protein sequences are deduplicated, and each keeps its most common genes and DNA. The table for this sample lists about 180,000 distinct CDR3 sequences; 14% of them were counted only once. Roughly a quarter of the sample goes to the ten largest clones. This entry is derived from a study of T cell repertoires in cytomegalovirus infection (dated by TCRdb to between 2019 and 2020). Regarding the complete study: Because public TCR beta signatures pointed to carriage of CMV infection together with the matching HLA type, the HLA type of each donor mattered for the analysis.

Study-wide findings and limitations: Cumulative frequency of public TCR beta family members discriminated carriers of CMV infection plus the relevant HLA type in this cohort and an independent roughly 320-donor cohort. The ex vivo response was dominated by HLA-C-restricted CMV-specific TCR beta clonotypes, which also provided the single most frequent clonotype in two of eight donors.

CDR1 and CDR2 were assigned from the germline V gene as MNHEY and SVGAGI. The CDR3 numbers 15 residues from cysteine through phenylalanine. Only the CDR3 region is kept as DNA, spanning 45 bases read in frame from base 1. V sheds 7 bases and J sheds 0 bases, leaving 13 bases between their ends. The TCR originated in a human donor in good health (CMV status not recorded). Some clones in this sample may be carry-over from other donors' samples. Input material: PBMCs. Recombination linked TRBV6-5 to TRBJ1-3, with the D gene too uncertain to name. CDR3 region: CASTLDPSSGNTIYF. The bases are TGTGCCAGCACCCTAGATCCTTCCTCTGGAAACACCATATATTTT.